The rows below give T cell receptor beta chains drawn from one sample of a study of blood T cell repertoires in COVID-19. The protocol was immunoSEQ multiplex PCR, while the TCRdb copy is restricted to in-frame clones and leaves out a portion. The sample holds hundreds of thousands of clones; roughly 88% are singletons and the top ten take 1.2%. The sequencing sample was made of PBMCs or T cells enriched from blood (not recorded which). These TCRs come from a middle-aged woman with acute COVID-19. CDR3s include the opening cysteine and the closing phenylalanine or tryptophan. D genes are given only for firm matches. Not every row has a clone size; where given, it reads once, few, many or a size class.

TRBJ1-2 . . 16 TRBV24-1 CATSDPGQGHLRGYTF TGTGCCACCAGCGACCCTGGTCAGGGGCACTTAAGGGGCTACACCTTC
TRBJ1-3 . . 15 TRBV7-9 CATIAVGGSGNTIYF TGTGCCACTATCGCGGTTGGAGGGTCTGGAAACACCATATATTTT
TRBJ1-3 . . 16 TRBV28 CASSLVSGFSGNTIYF TGTGCCAGCAGTTTAGTTTCGGGGTTTTCGGGGAACACCATATATTTT
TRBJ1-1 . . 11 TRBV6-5 CASSLGARAFF TGTGCCAGCAGTTTGGGAGCTAGGGCTTTCTTT
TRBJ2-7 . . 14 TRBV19 CASSASTGPYEQYF TGTGCCAGTAGTGCGTCGACAGGACCCTACGAGCAGTACTTC
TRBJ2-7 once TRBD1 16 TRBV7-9 CASIPKGGTGKHEQYF TGTGCCAGCATCCCTAAGGGGGGGACAGGGAAGCACGAGCAGTACTTC
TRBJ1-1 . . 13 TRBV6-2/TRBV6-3 CASSRWGRTEAFF TGTGCCAGCAGTCGATGGGGGCGGACTGAAGCTTTCTTT
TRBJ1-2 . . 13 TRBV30 CAWSVPQGRGYTF TGTGCCTGGAGTGTACCACAGGGTCGCGGCTACACCTTC
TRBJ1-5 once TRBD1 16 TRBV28 CASTLGGGAGGKSQHF TGTGCCAGCACCCTAGGGGGAGGTGCAGGGGGTAAGTCCCAGCATTTT
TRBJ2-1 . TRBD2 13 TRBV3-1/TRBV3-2 CASRLAGGNEQFF TGTGCCAGCAGACTAGCGGGAGGCAATGAGCAGTTCTTC
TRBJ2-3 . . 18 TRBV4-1 CASSQGISSGSSTDTQYF TGCGCCAGCAGCCAAGGAATCTCTAGTGGGTCTAGCACAGATACGCAGTATTTT
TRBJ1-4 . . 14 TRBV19 CASSSNREKEKLFF TGTGCCAGTAGTAGTAACAGGGAGAAGGAAAAACTGTTTTTT
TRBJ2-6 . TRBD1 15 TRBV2 CASSQQGAGANVLTF TGTGCCAGCAGTCAACAGGGGGCTGGGGCCAACGTCCTGACTTTC
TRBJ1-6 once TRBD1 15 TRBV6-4 CASSDSGTANSPLHF TGTGCCAGCAGTGACTCAGGGACAGCAAATTCACCCCTCCACTTT
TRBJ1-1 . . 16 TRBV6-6 CASSYQTGDLGTEAFF TGTGCCAGCAGTTACCAGACAGGCGATTTGGGGACTGAAGCTTTCTTT
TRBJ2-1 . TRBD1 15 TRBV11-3 CASSLGGQGENEQFF TGTGCCAGCAGCTTAGGGGGACAGGGCGAAAATGAGCAGTTCTTC
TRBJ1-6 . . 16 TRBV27 CASSSTLTGYNSPLHF TGTGCCAGCAGTTCTACTCTAACAGGGTATAATTCACCCCTCCACTTT
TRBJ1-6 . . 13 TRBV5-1 CASSPLGQPPLHF TGCGCCAGCAGCCCATTAGGACAGCCCCCCCTCCACTTT
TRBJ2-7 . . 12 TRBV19 CASSSPRGEQYF TGTGCCAGTAGTAGTCCTAGGGGCGAGCAGTACTTC
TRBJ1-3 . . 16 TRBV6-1 CASSVGLATSGNTIYF TGTGCCAGCAGTGTGGGACTGGCCACCTCTGGAAACACCATATATTTT
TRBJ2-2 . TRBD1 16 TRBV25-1 CASSEIGTANTGELFF TGTGCCAGCAGTGAAATCGGGACAGCGAACACCGGGGAGCTGTTTTTT
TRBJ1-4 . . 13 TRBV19 CASISSTNEKLFF TGTGCCAGTATCAGTTCAACTAATGAAAAACTGTTTTTT
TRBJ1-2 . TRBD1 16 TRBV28 CASSYRGGQGAVGYTF TGTGCCAGCAGTTATAGGGGGGGACAGGGGGCGGTCGGCTACACCTTC
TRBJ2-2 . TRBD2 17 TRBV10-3 CAISGSGLSSNTGELFF TGTGCCATCAGTGGATCGGGACTAAGTTCGAACACCGGGGAGCTGTTTTTT
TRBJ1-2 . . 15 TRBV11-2 CASSLVVGQAYGYTF TGTGCCAGCAGCTTAGTTGTGGGGCAGGCGTATGGCTACACCTTC